This T cell receptor beta chain was sequenced in a study of cytomegalovirus exposure and HLA in healthy donors. Study results and limitations: A prior analysis recorded that most TCR beta V segments were productive about 87% or about 30% of the time. The listing of 150 to 200 TCR beta chains classed them as cytomegalovirus-associated.

Germline CDR1 reads SGHRS; CDR2 reads YFSETQ. The germline V and J ends were trimmed by 4 bases and 7 bases, with 12 bases remaining between them. This CDR3 is built from 13 residues. PCR used 60 Vbeta primers and 13 Jbeta primers. Libraries were prepared by immunoSEQ multiplex PCR; TCRdb keeps only in-frame clonotypes and omits some of them. The sample contains about 160,000 clones, roughly 80% of which appear only once. To note about this clone: Antigen unknown.

This chain joins TRBV5-1 and TRBJ1-5, with unresolved D. Material: PBMCs. This clonotype was obtained from a human donor in good health. The CDR3 DNA reads as TGCGCCAGCAGCCCCTATCCGGGGCAGCCCCAGCATTTT. Its translation: CASSPYPGQPQHF.